One and the same sample provided the 21 T cell receptor beta chains below, sequenced in a study of blood T cell repertoires in COVID-19. Measured with immunoSEQ multiplex PCR; TCRdb has only the in-frame clones, and not every one. The repertoire holds 70,000 or so clones, roughly 80% seen once, with roughly 13% in the top ten. The sample taken for sequencing was peripheral blood. These TCRs come from a man in his forties or fifties with COVID-19, enrolled during active disease.

In this sample, this clone turned up once. The V and J genes are TRBV24-1 and TRBJ1-3; tentative D call: TRBD1 (6 bases). Per germline, CDR1 KGHDR and CDR2 SFDVKD. The length of the CDR3 is 15 residues. Trimming cost V 3 bases and J 4 bases, with 12 bases left between them. In DNA, the CDR3 is TGTGCCACCAGTGATCCCGGACAGAACGGAAACACCATATATTTT. The encoded protein is CATSDPGQNGNTIYF.

This chain connects TRBV3-1 (or the pseudogene TRBV3-2) to TRBJ2-1; TRBD2 agrees at 13 bases. CDR3 size: 15 residues. The ends lost 4 bases at V and 7 bases at J; junction bases unmatched: 4. The germline CDR1 and CDR2 sequences are LGHDT and YNNKEL (reference sequence). CDR3 protein: CASSLGTSGMNEQFF. Here the CDR3 DNA reads TGTGCCAGCAGCCTCGGGACTAGCGGGATGAATGAGCAGTTCTTC.

This chain links TRBV5-4 with TRBJ2-6; 10 nucleotides agree with TRBD1. Per the germline V gene, CDR1 is SGHNT and CDR2 is YYREEE (reference sequence). V trimming: 4 bases; J trimming: 2 bases; junction bases outside the gene matches: 3. The CDR3 covers 16 residues. As DNA, the CDR3 is TGTGCCAGCAGCCGACAGGGGGCCACTGGGGCCAACGTCCTGACTTTC. Protein sequence: CASSRQGATGANVLTF.

CDR3 sequence reads: CASSRQGAGYGYTF. CDR3 coding DNA: TGTGCCAGCAGCCGACAGGGCGCCGGCTATGGCTACACCTTC. The chain employs TRBV7-9 and TRBJ1-2, with 7 bases matching TRBD1. The V gene end was trimmed by 5 bases and the J gene end by 4 bases; junction bases not matched to a gene: 7. The CDR3 consists of 14 residues. The germline CDR1 and CDR2 sequences are SEHNR and FQNEAQ (reference sequence).

V and J are TRBV5-5 and TRBJ2-7, with D perhaps matching TRBD2 (6 bases). Germline V gene data show CDR1 as SGHKS and CDR2 as YYEKEE (reference sequence). V was shortened by 4 bases and J by 5 bases, with 13 bases between the two germline ends. The CDR3 totals 13 residues. This CDR3 reads CASSLAGRHEQYF. CDR3 DNA: TGTGCCAGCAGCCTTGCAGGGAGGCACGAGCAGTACTTC.

The V gene is TRBV2, the J gene TRBJ1-4; 11 bases map to TRBD1. This CDR3 is built from 18 residues. Germline loops: CDR1 SNHLY, CDR2 FYNNEI. The ends lost 6 bases at V and 7 bases at J; junction bases unmatched: 16. CDR3 in amino acids: CASSRGTGGRWLSEKLFF. The CDR3, as DNA: TGTGCCAGCAGCCGAGGGACAGGGGGTCGTTGGTTATCTGAAAAACTGTTTTTT.

The rearrangement uses TRBV2 and TRBJ1-2; possible D gene TRBD1, 5 bases. The CDR3 is made up of 12 amino acids. Germline CDR1 is SNHLY and CDR2 is FYNNEI. The V and J ends lost 3 bases and 4 bases respectively, with 6 bases between them. CDR3: CASSEGLYGYTF. The CDR3 nucleotides read TGTGCCAGCAGTGAGGGGCTCTATGGCTACACCTTC.

This clone was seen once. J is TRBJ1-3 and V is TRBV19; a weak D match, TRBD1 (6 bases). The CDR3 sequence is 14 residues long. V was clipped by 7 bases and J by 0 bases, with 10 bases between them. CDR1 is LNHDA and CDR2 is SQIVND in the germline V gene (reference sequence). The CDR3 protein is CASTRGSSGNTIYF. In DNA form, the CDR3 reads TGTGCCAGTACCAGGGGCTCCTCTGGAAACACCATATATTTT.

This clone was found a few times. CDR3 sequence (DNA): TGTGCCAGCAGTTTATTTGGACAGAGAGCCAAAAACATTCAGTACTTC. Translating gives CASSLFGQRAKNIQYF. This sequence joins TRBV28 and TRBJ2-4, with D possibly matching TRBD1 (6 bases). CDR1 and CDR2 from the germline V gene are MDHEN and SYDVKM. This CDR3 spans 16 amino acids. V lost 1 base and J 0 bases, leaving 10 bases between the germline ends.

This clone was detected only once. The genes are TRBV9 and TRBJ2-7; 12 nucleotides align to TRBD2. V shed 2 bases and J 4 bases; nucleotides not matched to a gene: 1. CDR3 length equals 14 residues. Germline CDR1 reads SGDLS; CDR2 reads YYNGEE. In DNA form, the CDR3 reads TGTGCCAGCAGCGTTGGGACTAGCGGGTACGAGCAGTACTTC. Translating it yields CASSVGTSGYEQYF.

In its sample, this clone was seen once. The rearrangement uses TRBV10-3 and TRBJ1-1; possibly TRBD1 for D (6 bases). This CDR3 region has 17 residues. Per germline, CDR1 ENHRY and CDR2 SYGVKD. V was shortened by 6 bases and J by 2 bases, with 22 bases between the two germline ends. CDR3 in amino acids: CAISPTGLKMGNTEAFF. In DNA form, the CDR3 reads TGTGCCATCAGCCCGACAGGACTTAAAATGGGTAACACTGAAGCTTTCTTT.

The CDR3: CSGRQGRGTEAFF. The CDR3 coding sequence is TGCAGCGGACGACAGGGACGGGGCACTGAAGCTTTCTTT. The chain is built from TRBV29-1 and TRBJ1-1, with 7 bases identical to TRBD1. The CDR3 totals 13 residues. Germline CDR1 reads SQVTM; CDR2 reads ANQGSEA. Unmatched junction bases numbered 9, after V lost 7 bases and J lost 4 bases.

The chain couples TRBV27 to TRBJ2-7, with TRBD1 matching over 7 bases. Trimming took 4 bases from V and 0 from J; bases not matched to a gene: 6. The CDR3 runs to 15 residues. Germline assignment: CDR1 MNHEY and CDR2 SMNVEV (reference sequence). The CDR3 spells CASSSRQGTSYEQYF. In DNA form, the CDR3 reads TGTGCCAGCAGTTCCCGACAGGGCACCTCCTACGAGCAGTACTTC.

The chain joins TRBV19 to TRBJ1-1; 9 bases are a match to TRBD1. CDR1 is LNHDA, CDR2 SQIVND, per germline (reference sequence). V gave up 6 bases and J gave up 5 bases; unmatched junction bases: 10. There are 15 residues in the CDR3. The CDR3 is CASREGTGRSTEAFF. CDR3 DNA: TGTGCCAGTAGGGAAGGGACAGGGAGGAGTACTGAAGCTTTCTTT.

The J gene is TRBJ2-5, the V gene TRBV19, with 12 positions matching TRBD1. CDR1 and CDR2 (germline): LNHDA, SQIVND (reference sequence). Trimming removed 8 bases from V and 5 bases from J; junction bases left unmatched: 15. The CDR3 runs to 17 residues. DNA of the CDR3: TGTGCCAGTTCACCTTTAACCGGGACAGGGGGCGCCGAGACCCAGTACTTC. It specifies CASSPLTGTGGAETQYF. The full variable domain, in which reference TRBV19 and TRBJ2-5 provide the parts outside the CDR3, is DGGITQSPKYLFRKEGQNVTLSCEQNLNHDAMYWYRQDPGQGLRLIYYSQIVNDFQKGDIAEGYSVSREKKESFPLTVTSAQKNPTAFYLCASSPLTGTGGAETQYFGPGTRLLVL.

This chain uses TRBV28 with TRBJ1-5; D remains unclear. Germline values: CDR1 MDHEN, CDR2 SYDVKM. The V gene lost 10 bases and the J gene lost 7 bases, with 20 bases spanning the gap. The CDR3 has 14 amino acids. The CDR3 region has the DNA TGTGCCACTCGAATAGGAGGGCACGTACAGCCCCAGCATTTT. Translated: CATRIGGHVQPQHF.

The chain recombines TRBV11-3 with TRBJ2-1, with D unresolved. Per the germline V gene, CDR1 is SGHNT and CDR2 is YENEEA. The CDR3 is made up of 14 amino acids. The germline V and J ends were trimmed by 0 bases and 8 bases, with 11 bases remaining between them. In DNA, the CDR3 is TGTGCCAGCAGCTTAGACCCCCTAACCGATGAGCAGTTCTTC. Its protein is CASSLDPLTDEQFF. The full variable domain, its missing parts supplied by reference TRBV11-3 and TRBJ2-1, is EAGVVQSPRYKIIEKKQPVAFWCNPISGHNTLYWYLQNLGQGPELLIRYENEEAVDDSQLPKDRFSAERLKGVDSTLKIQPAELGDSAVYLCASSLDPLTDEQFFGPGTRLTVL.

The gene calls are TRBV7-2 and TRBJ1-2; D may be TRBD1 (6 bases). CDR1 is SGHTA and CDR2 is FQGNSA in the germline V gene. Trimming pared 4 bases from V and 6 bases from J, leaving 15 bases between. The CDR3 spans 14 residues. The CDR3 sequence is CASSSRGGLHGYTF. The CDR3 region has the DNA TGTGCCAGCAGCTCTAGAGGGGGTCTCCATGGCTACACCTTC.

This clone was seen only once. V gene TRBV6-1 combines with J gene TRBJ1-2; no clear D gene. Deletions cut 2 bases from V and 8 bases from J, with 18 bases between. CDR1 is MNHNS, CDR2 SASEGT, per germline. The CDR3 contains 15 residues. For the CDR3, the DNA is TGTGCCAGCAGTGAATCGGGGAGGCTTGTAAGGGGCTACACCTTC. It encodes CASSESGRLVRGYTF.

CDR3 DNA sequence: TGTGCCAGCAGTTCCACCAGGCTGAAGAAGAACACTGAAGCTTTCTTT. Translation gives CASSSTRLKKNTEAFF. The chain employs TRBV6-5 and TRBJ1-1; D is undetermined. From germline, CDR1 is MNHEY and CDR2 SVGAGI. V was shortened by 4 bases and J by 1 base, with 16 bases between the two germline ends. The CDR3 runs to 16 residues.

The chain has TRBV30 and TRBJ1-6, with D unclear. The CDR3 loop spans 15 amino acids. Germline loops: CDR1 GTSNPN, CDR2 SVGIG (reference sequence). The V and J ends lost 0 bases and 0 bases respectively, with 6 bases between them. The CDR3 reads CAWSVRSSYNSPLHF. DNA of the CDR3: TGTGCCTGGAGTGTTAGGAGCTCCTATAATTCACCCCTCCACTTT. Full variable domain (rest looked up from reference TRBV30 and TRBJ1-6): SQTIHQWPATLVQPVGSPLSLECTVEGTSNPNLYWYRQAAGRGLQLLFYSVGIGQISSEVPQNLSASRPQDRQFILSSKKLLLSDSGFYLCAWSVRSSYNSPLHFGNGTRLTVT.